This record looks at one T cell receptor (beta chain) sequence and its context. The data were produced by immunoSEQ multiplex PCR, yet TCRdb's version contains in-frame clones alone and is incomplete. The table has tens of thousands of clones, 85% to 95% seen once; the top ten hold around 23%. The data are from a study of control samples from healthy donors and cancer patients. Trimming took off 7 bases at V and 4 bases at J, with 12 bases between the two ends. The germline gives CDR1 LNHDA, CDR2 SQIVND (reference sequence). The CDR3 is 13 amino acids. The sample taken for sequencing was PBMCs. The receptor was derived from a middle-aged woman with head and neck cancer. V gene TRBV19 combines with J gene TRBJ2-3, with a possible D match to TRBD2 (5 bases). CDR3 nucleotides: TGTGCCAGTAAAACGGGAAACTCAGATACGCAGTATTTT. Protein product: CASKTGNSDTQYF.